The T cell receptor beta chain described here comes from a study of blood T cells in healthy people across ages (dated by TCRdb to between 2014 and 2017). Notes on the research overall: Template switching captured roughly one uniquely barcoded TCR beta cDNA molecule per two T cells in model experiments. For two donors (one aged 18 to 30 and one aged 80 or older), the study analyzed two additional independent replicas of 1 million unique cDNA reads from the same blood draw. Using deep sequencing normalized with unique cDNA molecular identifiers, the study measured how TCR beta repertoire diversity changes with age. The donors were divided into four age groups: young (average around 15 years), middle-aged (roughly 40), aged (approximately 64) and long-lived (roughly 86). To avoid experimental bias, donors of different ages were spread randomly across the sequencing lanes.

Libraries were built with 5' RACE. The sequencer listed for this sample is Illumina HiSeq 2500. A second PCR of roughly 7 to 11 cycles was run with a J-beta primer mix and a sample-barcoded 5' primer. A template-switch 5' adaptor carrying 12 random nucleotides introduced a unique molecular identifier onto each TCR beta cDNA molecule. At least 3 million CDR3-containing paired-end reads were obtained from each sample. All of the RNA was converted into first-strand cDNA using the Mint cDNA synthesis kit, with a TRBC-specific oligonucleotide serving as the primer. After uracil-DNA glycosylase treatment, a first 18-cycle PCR used universal primers M1SS and BC2_uni_R on all cDNA. The paper's processing steps were these. For normalization, 1 million high-quality reads, each with a distinct molecular identifier, were randomly selected from each sample. Instead of being binned into consensus sequences, reads with shared molecular identifiers were discarded. MiTCR, set to a Q25 quality threshold and the strictest error-elimination algorithm, was used for CDR3 identification, clonotype clustering and error correction. A nonparametric unseen species model with Euler transformation was used to estimate a lower bound on total TCR beta diversity. TCRdb's own reprocessing of the public reads used fastp at Q25 and MiXCR and kept productive beta chains. Records with the same CDR3 protein are collapsed into one entry carrying the most frequent genes and DNA. These V and J calls rely on TCRdb rather than the paper's analysis. For this sample there are some 800,000 distinct CDR3 sequences; around two fifths appear just once. The ten largest clonotypes hold approximately 19% of the sample.

Donors were 30 to 45 systemically healthy Caucasian individuals from Russia aged roughly 6 to 100 years. Ten milliliters of peripheral blood were drawn from each donor into EDTA-treated Vacutainer tubes. Ficoll-Paque density-gradient centrifugation was used to isolate PBMCs, with at least 7 million per sample. Total RNA, at least 6 micrograms per sample, was extracted from PBMCs with Trizol reagent. The percentages of naive CD45RAhigh/CD27high T cells were determined by flow cytometry on a PBMC aliquot from every donor. This clonotype has at least ten counts. Which antigen it targets is not known. No base quality values were provided; no much bigger clone lies one nucleotide off. Broader findings and caveats from the paper: Estimates of total diversity from one million sequenced T cells were regarded as lower bounds and underestimates. The long-lived group showed more naive CD4+ T cells, fewer expanded clones and increased TCR diversity than the aged group, suggesting age selection. As age increased, observed TCR beta diversity per million T cells dropped in a roughly linear way, and a significant reduction was already evident by age approximately 40. A strong correlation was found between observed TCR beta diversity and the percentage of naive T cells measured by flow cytometry. The CMV infection status of donors was not known, potentially confounding age-related changes in expanded clonotypes. Conclusive comparison of naive and antigen-experienced compartments was prevented by the profiling of bulk unsorted PBMCs.

According to the germline V gene (reference sequence), CDR1 reads SEHNR and CDR2 reads FQNEAQ. From its cysteine to its phenylalanine, the CDR3 spans 12 amino acids. Only CDR3 DNA is held: 36 bases, read in frame from base 1. V is clipped by 7 bases and J by 6 bases, and the sequence between their germline boundaries is 13 bases long. Sequenced material: blood. This sequence was found in a man in his 60s in good health. This sequence uses TRBV7-9 and TRBJ2-7, with a tentative D gene TRBD2 over 7 matching bases. The CDR3 corresponds to CASNPGGAEQYF. The nucleotide sequence reads as follows: TGTGCCAGCAACCCTGGGGGGGCCGAGCAGTACTTC.